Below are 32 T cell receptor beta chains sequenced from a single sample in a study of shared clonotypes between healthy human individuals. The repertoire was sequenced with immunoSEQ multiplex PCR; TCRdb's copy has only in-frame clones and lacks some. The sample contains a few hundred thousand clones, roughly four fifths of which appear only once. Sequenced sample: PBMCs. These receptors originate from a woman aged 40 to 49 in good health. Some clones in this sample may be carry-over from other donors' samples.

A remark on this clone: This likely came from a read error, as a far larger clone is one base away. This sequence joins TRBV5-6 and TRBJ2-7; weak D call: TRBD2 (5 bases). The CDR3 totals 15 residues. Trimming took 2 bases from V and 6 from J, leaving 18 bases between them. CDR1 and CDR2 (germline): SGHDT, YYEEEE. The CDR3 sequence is CASSFGISALSEQYF. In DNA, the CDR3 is TGTGCCAGCAGCTTCGGGATTAGCGCTCTATCCGAGCAGTACTTC.

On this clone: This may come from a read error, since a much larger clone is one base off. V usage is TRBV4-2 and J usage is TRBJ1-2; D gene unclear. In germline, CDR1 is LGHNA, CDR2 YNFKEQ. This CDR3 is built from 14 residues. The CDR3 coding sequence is TGTGCCAGCGGCCAACAGAGAGCTAACTATGGCTACACCTTC. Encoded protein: CASGQQRANYGYTF.

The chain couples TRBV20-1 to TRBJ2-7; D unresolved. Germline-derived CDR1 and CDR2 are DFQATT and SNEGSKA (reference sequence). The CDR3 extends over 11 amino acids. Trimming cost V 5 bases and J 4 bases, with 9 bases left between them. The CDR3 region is CSAPELYEQYF. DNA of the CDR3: TGCAGTGCTCCCGAGTTGTACGAGCAGTACTTC.

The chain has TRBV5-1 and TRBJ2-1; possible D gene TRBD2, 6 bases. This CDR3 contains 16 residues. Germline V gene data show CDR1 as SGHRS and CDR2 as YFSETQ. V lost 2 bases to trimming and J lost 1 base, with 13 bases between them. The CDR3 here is CASSFTAGRSYNEQFF. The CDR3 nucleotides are TGCGCCAGCAGCTTCACGGCGGGACGGTCCTACAATGAGCAGTTCTTC.

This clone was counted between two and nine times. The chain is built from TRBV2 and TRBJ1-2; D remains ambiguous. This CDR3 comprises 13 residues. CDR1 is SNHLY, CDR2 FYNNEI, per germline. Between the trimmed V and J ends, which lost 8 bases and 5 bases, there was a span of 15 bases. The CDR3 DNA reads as TGTGCCAGCGGCCGAGGAGAGGTGTATGGCTACACCTTC. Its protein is CASGRGEVYGYTF.

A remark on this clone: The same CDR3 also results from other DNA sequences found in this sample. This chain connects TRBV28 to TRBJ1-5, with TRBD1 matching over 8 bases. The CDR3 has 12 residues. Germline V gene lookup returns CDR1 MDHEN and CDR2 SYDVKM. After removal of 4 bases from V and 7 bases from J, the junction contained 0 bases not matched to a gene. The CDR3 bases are TGTGCCAGCAGTTCAGGGGGCCAGCCCCAGCATTTT. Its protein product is CASSSGGQPQHF.

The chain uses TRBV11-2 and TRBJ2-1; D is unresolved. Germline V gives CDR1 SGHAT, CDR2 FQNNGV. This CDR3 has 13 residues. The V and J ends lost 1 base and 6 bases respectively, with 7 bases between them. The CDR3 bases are TGTGCCAGCAGCTTAGCCGTCCGCAATGAGCAGTTCTTC. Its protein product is CASSLAVRNEQFF.

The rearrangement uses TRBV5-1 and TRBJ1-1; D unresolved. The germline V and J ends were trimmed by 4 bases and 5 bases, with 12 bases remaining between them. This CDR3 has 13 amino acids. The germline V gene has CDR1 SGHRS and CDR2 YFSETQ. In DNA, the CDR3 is TGCGCCAGCAGCGATGGACTAATGACTGAAGCTTTCTTT. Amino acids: CASSDGLMTEAFF.

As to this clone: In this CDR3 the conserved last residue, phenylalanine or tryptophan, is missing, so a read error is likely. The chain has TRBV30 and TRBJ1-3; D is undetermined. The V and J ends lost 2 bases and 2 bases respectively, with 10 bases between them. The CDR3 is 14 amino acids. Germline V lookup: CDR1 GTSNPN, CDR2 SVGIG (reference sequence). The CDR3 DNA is TGTGCCTGGAGTCCGGGGAACCCTGGAAACACCATATATCTT. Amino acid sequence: CAWSPGNPGNTIYL.

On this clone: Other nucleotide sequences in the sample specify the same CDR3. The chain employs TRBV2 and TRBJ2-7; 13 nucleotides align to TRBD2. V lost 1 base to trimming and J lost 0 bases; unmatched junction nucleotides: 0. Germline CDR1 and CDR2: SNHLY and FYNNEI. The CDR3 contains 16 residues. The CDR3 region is CASSEGTSGSSYEQYF. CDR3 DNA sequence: TGTGCCAGCAGTGAAGGGACTAGCGGGAGCTCCTACGAGCAGTACTTC.

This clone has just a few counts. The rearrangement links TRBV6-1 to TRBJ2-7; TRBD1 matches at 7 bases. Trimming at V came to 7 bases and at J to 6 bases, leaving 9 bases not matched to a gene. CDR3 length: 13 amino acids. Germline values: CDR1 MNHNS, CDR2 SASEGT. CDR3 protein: CASTGRRDSEQYF. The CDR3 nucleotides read TGTGCCAGCACCGGACGAAGGGACAGCGAGCAGTACTTC.

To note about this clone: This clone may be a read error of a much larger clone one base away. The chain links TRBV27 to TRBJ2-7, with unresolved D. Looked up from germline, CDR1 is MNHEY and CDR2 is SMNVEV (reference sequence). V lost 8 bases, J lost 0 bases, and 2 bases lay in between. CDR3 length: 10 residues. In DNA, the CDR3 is TGTGCCAGCCGCTCCTACGAGCAGTACTTC. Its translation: CASRSYEQYF.

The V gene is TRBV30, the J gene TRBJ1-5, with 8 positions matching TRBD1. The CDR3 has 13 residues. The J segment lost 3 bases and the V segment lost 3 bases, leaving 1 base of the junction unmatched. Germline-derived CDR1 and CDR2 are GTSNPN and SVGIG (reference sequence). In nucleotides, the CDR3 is TGTGCCTGGAGGGACAGGGACAATCAGCCCCAGCATTTT. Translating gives CAWRDRDNQPQHF. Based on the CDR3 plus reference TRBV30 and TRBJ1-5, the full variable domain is SQTIHQWPATLVQPVGSPLSLECTVEGTSNPNLYWYRQAAGRGLQLLFYSVGIGQISSEVPQNLSASRPQDRQFILSSKKLLLSDSGFYLCAWRDRDNQPQHFGDGTRLSIL.

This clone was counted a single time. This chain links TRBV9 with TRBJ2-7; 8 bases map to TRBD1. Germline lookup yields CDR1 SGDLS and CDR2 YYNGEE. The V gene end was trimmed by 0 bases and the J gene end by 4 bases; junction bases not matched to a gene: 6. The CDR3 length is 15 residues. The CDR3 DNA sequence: TGTGCCAGCAGCGTAGAAGGGCAGGGGGCTTACGAGCAGTACTTC. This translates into CASSVEGQGAYEQYF.

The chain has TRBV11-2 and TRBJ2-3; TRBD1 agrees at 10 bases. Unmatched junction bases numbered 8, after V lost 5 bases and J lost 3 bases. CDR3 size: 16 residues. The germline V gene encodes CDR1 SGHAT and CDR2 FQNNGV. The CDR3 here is CASSARQGQGTDTQYF. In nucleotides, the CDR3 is TGTGCCAGCAGCGCAAGACAGGGACAGGGGACAGATACGCAGTATTTT.

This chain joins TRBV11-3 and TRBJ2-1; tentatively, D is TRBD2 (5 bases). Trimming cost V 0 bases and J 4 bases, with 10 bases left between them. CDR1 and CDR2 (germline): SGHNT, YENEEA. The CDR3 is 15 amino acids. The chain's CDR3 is CASSLDGVVYNEQFF. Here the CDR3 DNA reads TGTGCCAGCAGCTTAGACGGGGTAGTGTACAATGAGCAGTTCTTC.

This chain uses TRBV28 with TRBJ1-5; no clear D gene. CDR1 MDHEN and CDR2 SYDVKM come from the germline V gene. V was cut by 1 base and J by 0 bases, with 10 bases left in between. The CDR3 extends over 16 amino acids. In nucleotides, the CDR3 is TGTGCCAGCAGTTTATCTCTAGGGCTTAGCAATCAGCCCCAGCATTTT. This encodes CASSLSLGLSNQPQHF.

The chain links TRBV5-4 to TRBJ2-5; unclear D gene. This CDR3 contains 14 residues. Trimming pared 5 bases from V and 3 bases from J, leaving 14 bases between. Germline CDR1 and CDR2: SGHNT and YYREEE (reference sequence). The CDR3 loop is CASRTTAVEETQYF. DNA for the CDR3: TGTGCCAGCAGGACAACTGCGGTAGAAGAGACCCAGTACTTC.

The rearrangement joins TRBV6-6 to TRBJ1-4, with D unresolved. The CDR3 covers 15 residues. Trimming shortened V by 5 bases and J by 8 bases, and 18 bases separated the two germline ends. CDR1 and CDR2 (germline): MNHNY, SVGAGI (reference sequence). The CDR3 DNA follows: TGTGCCAGCAGTCTTTCCTCCCCGGCCGGGGAAAAACTGTTTTTT. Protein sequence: CASSLSSPAGEKLFF.

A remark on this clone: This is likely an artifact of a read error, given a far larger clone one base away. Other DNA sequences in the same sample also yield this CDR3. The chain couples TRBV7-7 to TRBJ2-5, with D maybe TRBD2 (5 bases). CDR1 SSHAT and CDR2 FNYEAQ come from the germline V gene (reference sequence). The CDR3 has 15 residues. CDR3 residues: CASSLGGRGRETQYF. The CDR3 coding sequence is TGTGCTAGCAGCTTGGGTGGGAGAGGTAGGGAGACCCAGTACTTC.

The CDR3 sequence: CASSPTVNTGELFF. Written as DNA, the CDR3 is TGCGCCAGCAGTCCGACGGTCAACACCGGGGAGCTGTTTTTT. The J gene is TRBJ2-2, the V gene TRBV5-1; D unresolved. The germline V gene encodes CDR1 SGHRS and CDR2 YFSETQ. The CDR3 has 14 residues. The ends were cut back, 5 bases at V and 2 bases at J, with 10 bases in the middle.

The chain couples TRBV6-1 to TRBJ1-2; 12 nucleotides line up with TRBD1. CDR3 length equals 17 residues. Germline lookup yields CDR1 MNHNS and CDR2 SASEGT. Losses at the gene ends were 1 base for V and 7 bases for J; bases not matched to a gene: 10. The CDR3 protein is CASSEETGTGGGGGYTF. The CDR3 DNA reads TGTGCCAGCAGTGAAGAAACCGGGACAGGGGGCGGAGGTGGCTACACCTTC.

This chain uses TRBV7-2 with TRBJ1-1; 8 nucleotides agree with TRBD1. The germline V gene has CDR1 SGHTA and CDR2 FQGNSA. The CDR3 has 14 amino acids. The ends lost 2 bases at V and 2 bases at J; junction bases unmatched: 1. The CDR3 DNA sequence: TGTGCCAGCAGCTTACAGGGGGCTAACACTGAAGCTTTCTTT. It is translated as CASSLQGANTEAFF.

The CDR3 nucleotides are TGCGCCAGCACCAATGAGCCGGGACTAGCGGGAGTCCGGTTCTTC. Its protein is CASTNEPGLAGVRFF. The V gene is TRBV5-1, the J gene TRBJ2-1, with TRBD2 matching 14 bases. Germline V gene data show CDR1 as SGHRS and CDR2 as YFSETQ. V trimming: 6 bases; J trimming: 15 bases; junction bases outside the gene matches: 14. CDR3 length: 15 residues.

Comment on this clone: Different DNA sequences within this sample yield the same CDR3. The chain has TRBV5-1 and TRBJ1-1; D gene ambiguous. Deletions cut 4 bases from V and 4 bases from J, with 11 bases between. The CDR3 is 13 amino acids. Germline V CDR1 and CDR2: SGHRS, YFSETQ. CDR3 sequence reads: CASSVGTGTEAFF. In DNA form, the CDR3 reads TGCGCCAGCAGCGTGGGTACGGGCACTGAAGCTTTCTTT.

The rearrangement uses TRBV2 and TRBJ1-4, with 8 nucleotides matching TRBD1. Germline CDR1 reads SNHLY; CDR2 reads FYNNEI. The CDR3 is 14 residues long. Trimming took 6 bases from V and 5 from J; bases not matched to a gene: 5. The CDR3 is CASSRDRPNEKLFF. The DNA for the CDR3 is TGTGCCAGCAGCCGGGACAGGCCCAATGAAAAACTGTTTTTT.

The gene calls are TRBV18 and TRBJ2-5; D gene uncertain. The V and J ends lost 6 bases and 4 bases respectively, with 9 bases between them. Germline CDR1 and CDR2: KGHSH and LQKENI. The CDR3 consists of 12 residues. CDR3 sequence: CASSTQRETQYF. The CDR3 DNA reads TGTGCCAGCTCCACCCAAAGAGAGACCCAGTACTTC.

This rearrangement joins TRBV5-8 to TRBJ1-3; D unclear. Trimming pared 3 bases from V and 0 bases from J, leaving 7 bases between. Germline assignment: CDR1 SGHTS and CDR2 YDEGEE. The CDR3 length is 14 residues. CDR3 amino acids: CASSWAASGNTIYF. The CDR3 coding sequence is TGTGCCAGCAGCTGGGCAGCCTCTGGAAACACCATATATTTT.

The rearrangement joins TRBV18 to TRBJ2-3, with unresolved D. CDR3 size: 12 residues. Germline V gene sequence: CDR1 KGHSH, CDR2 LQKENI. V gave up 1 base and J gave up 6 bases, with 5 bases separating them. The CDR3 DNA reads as TGTGCCAGCTCACCACAGGAGGATACGCAGTATTTT. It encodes CASSPQEDTQYF.

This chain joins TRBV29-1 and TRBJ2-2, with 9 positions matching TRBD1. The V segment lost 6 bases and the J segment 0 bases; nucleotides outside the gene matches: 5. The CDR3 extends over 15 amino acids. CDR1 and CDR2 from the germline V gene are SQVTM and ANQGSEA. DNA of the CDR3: TGCAGCGTGTCTACAGGGGGCGCGAACACCGGGGAGCTGTTTTTT. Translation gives CSVSTGGANTGELFF.

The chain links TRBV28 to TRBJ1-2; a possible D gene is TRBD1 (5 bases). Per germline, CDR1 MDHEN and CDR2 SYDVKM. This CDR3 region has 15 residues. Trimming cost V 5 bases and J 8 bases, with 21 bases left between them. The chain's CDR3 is CASSPLHQGKEGYTF. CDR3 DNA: TGTGCCAGCAGTCCTTTACACCAGGGTAAGGAGGGCTACACCTTC.

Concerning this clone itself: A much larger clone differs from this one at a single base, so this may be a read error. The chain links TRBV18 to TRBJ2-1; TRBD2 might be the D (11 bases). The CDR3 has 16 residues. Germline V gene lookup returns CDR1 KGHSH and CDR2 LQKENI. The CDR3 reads CAGSPATSGTGDEQFF. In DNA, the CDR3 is TGTGCCGGCTCACCAGCGACTAGCGGGACAGGGGATGAGCAGTTCTTC. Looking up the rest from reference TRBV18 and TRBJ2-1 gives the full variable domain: NAGVMQNPRHLVRRRGQEARLRCSPMKGHSHVYWYRQLPEEGLKFMVYLQKENIIDESGMPKERFSAEFPKEGPSILRIQQVVRGDSAAYFCAGSPATSGTGDEQFFGPGTRLTVL.